This TCR beta chain emerged from a study of cytomegalovirus exposure and HLA in healthy donors. The CDR3 runs to 18 residues. Germline trimming cut 0 bases from V and 3 bases from J; bases unmatched to any gene: 7. Germline loops: CDR1 SGHNT, CDR2 YYREEE (reference sequence). Turning to this clone: The antigen remains unidentified.

Notes on the study in general: A likely sequencing artifact accounted for one observed cluster of highly shared sequence variants.

Both 60 Vbeta primers and 13 Jbeta primers went into the PCR. Profiling relied on immunoSEQ multiplex PCR, and the TCRdb table lists in-frame clones only, not all of them. The data show 170,000 or so clones, almost 85% seen once. What was sequenced was PBMCs. The sequence was collected from a boy aged 2 to 10 in good health and CMV-seronegative. The chain employs TRBV5-4 and TRBJ2-3; 13 bases map to TRBD2. The CDR3 sequence is CASSLVRTSGRGTDTQYF. The CDR3 DNA follows: TGTGCCAGCAGCTTGGTCCGGACTAGCGGGAGAGGTACAGATACGCAGTATTTT.